In this sample, the clone carrying this T cell receptor beta chain turned up many times. These data are taken from a study of neurological immune-mediated disorders. After removal of 0 bases from V and 4 bases from J, the junction contained 4 bases not matched to a gene. This CDR3 has 15 amino acids. The V gene's germline CDR1 is SGHRS and CDR2 YFSETQ. TCRdb called the 5' RACE reads again in MiXCR, with one record for every CDR3 protein. There are 55,000 to 75,000 distinct CDR3 sequences in the sample; around 15% occur only once, and around 4.3% lies in the top ten. Time point specified: longitudinal time-point 1 (baseline).

The sequenced material came from PBMCs. The chain has TRBV5-1 and TRBJ2-1; 7 bases are shared with TRBD1. The source of this sequence is a female donor with HTLV-1-associated myelopathy (HAM/TSP). This chain's CDR3 is CASSLEGGWYNEQFF. The CDR3 bases are TGCGCCAGCAGCTTGGAAGGGGGCTGGTACAATGAGCAGTTCTTC.